This TCR beta chain derives from a study of T cells in Graves' hyperthyroidism and ophthalmopathy. Study-wide results and caveats: Ophthalmopathy, which appeared later, was predicted by the model a median roughly 6.6 months before onset.

RNA transcripts gave rise to amplified TCR beta CDR3 regions. A set of HTBI primers served as the primers for a first-round RT-PCR of the TCR CDR3. One entry per CDR3 protein, called by TCRdb with MiXCR from the multiplex PCR reads. This table has hundreds of thousands of distinct CDR3 sequences, roughly 20% appearing once. This clonotype was seen ten or more times. What it binds is unknown. Germline V CDR1 and CDR2: DFQATT, SNEGSKA (reference sequence). Trimming took off 6 bases at V and 6 bases at J, with 15 bases between the two ends. This CDR3 spans 13 amino acids. Diagnoses used clinical symptoms, serum thyroxine and TRAb, thyroid ultrasound and orbital computed tomography. It was less than 13 ml of fresh peripheral blood that supplied the PBMCs.

Sequencing was performed on blood. V is TRBV20-1 and J is TRBJ1-5, with TRBD1 as a possible D gene (6 bases). This TCR was sampled from a woman in her forties or fifties with Graves' hyperthyroidism that later progressed to Graves' ophthalmopathy. The CDR3 here is CSAAGTSIQPQHF. The CDR3 coding sequence is TGCAGTGCCGCCGGGACATCCATTCAGCCCCAGCATTTT.